Following are 10 T cell receptor beta chains from one sample sequenced in a study of identical twins' blood T cells (dated by TCRdb to the early 2010s). The library was obtained by 5' RACE. The data were produced on an Illumina Genome Analyzer IIx. Clones were called with MiXCR by TCRdb after fastp trimmed the public reads at Q25, and only in-frame beta chains were retained. All rows with the same CDR3 protein become a single entry with the most common DNA and genes. The sample table shows a few hundred thousand distinct CDR3 sequences, and roughly 27% are seen once. Clones ranked in the top ten supply about 6% of the sample. Material: PBMCs. These receptors all stem from a woman aged 18-50 years in good health.

This clonotype was observed a handful of times. This chain links TRBV9 with TRBJ1-4; 10 bases fit TRBD1. The V gene's germline CDR1 is SGDLS and CDR2 YYNGEE. The CDR3 has 14 residues. With V trimmed by 3 bases and J by 8 bases, 4 bases remained unmatched. CDR3 loop: CASSEDRGAEKLFF. For the CDR3, the DNA is TGTGCCAGCAGCGAGGACAGGGGGGCCGAAAAACTGTTTTTT.

With respect to this clonotype: At one end the junction does not follow the germline gene, possibly because of a read error. V is TRBV5-1 and J is TRBJ1-1; the D gene is possibly TRBD1 (6 bases). CDR3 size: 14 residues. Germline CDR1 and CDR2: SGHRS and YFSETQ. The CDR3 DNA follows: TGCGCCAGCAGCTTGGGGACAGTGAACACTGAAGCTCTCTTT. Protein product: CASSLGTVNTEALF.

This chain uses TRBV5-1 with TRBJ1-1; D gene unclear. The V end was cut by 1 base, the J end by 6 bases, with 10 bases between. Looked up from germline, CDR1 is SGHRS and CDR2 is YFSETQ. This CDR3 contains 13 residues. The CDR3 coding sequence is TGCGCCAGCAGCTTGATGGGGAAATCTGAAGCTTTCTTT. Amino acid sequence: CASSLMGKSEAFF.

This clonotype was seen ten or more times. The CDR3 protein is CSARDPTSSTDTQYF. The CDR3 DNA follows: TGCAGTGCTAGAGATCCGACTAGCAGCACAGATACGCAGTATTTT. The chain links TRBV20-1 to TRBJ2-3, with TRBD2 matching over 7 bases. The J segment lost 0 bases and the V segment lost 0 bases, leaving 3 bases of the junction unmatched. The length of the CDR3 is 15 residues. Per germline, CDR1 DFQATT and CDR2 SNEGSKA (reference sequence).

This clonotype was seen at least ten times. The chain couples TRBV2 to TRBJ1-6, with D unclear. V lost 6 bases and J lost 7, with 13 bases in between. The CDR3 is made up of 14 amino acids. Germline V gene lookup returns CDR1 SNHLY and CDR2 FYNNEI. In DNA form, the CDR3 reads TGTGCCAGCAGGAAGGGCCTTGTCAATTCACCCCTCCACTTT. It translates to CASRKGLVNSPLHF.

This clonotype was seen more than once but under ten times. The chain recombines TRBV7-3 with TRBJ2-3, with D perhaps TRBD2 (6 bases). Germline V CDR1 and CDR2: SGHTA, FQGTGA. The CDR3 runs 16 residues. Trimming took off 6 bases at V and 0 bases at J, with 16 bases between the two ends. In DNA, the CDR3 is TGTGCCAGCAGTATAGCCGGGACTCCAAGCACAGATACGCAGTATTTT. Protein sequence: CASSIAGTPSTDTQYF.

The J gene is TRBJ1-1, the V gene TRBV20-1; D possibly corresponds to TRBD1 (5 bases). Trimming took off 3 bases at V and 1 base at J, with 9 bases between the two ends. Germline CDR1 DFQATT, CDR2 SNEGSKA (reference sequence). There are 13 residues in the CDR3. The CDR3, as DNA: TGCAGTGCTAGTTACAGGAGGAACACTGAAGCTTTCTTT. This encodes CSASYRRNTEAFF.

This clonotype was counted between two and nine times. The chain joins TRBV25-1 to TRBJ1-6; D gene unclear. Trimming removed 7 bases at V and 7 bases at J, with 11 bases between. CDR1 and CDR2 (germline): MGHDK, SYGVNS. CDR3 length equals 13 residues. The CDR3 DNA is TGTGCCAGCACCGCCAGGCGAAATTCACCCCTCCACTTT. Translation: CASTARRNSPLHF.

This clonotype was observed a few times. This sequence joins TRBV9 and TRBJ1-1; D is unresolved. CDR3 length: 13 residues. Trimming stripped 0 bases from V and 6 bases from J, with 9 bases between. Germline loops: CDR1 SGDLS, CDR2 YYNGEE. In nucleotides, the CDR3 is TGTGCCAGCAGCGTAGTTGATCTACCTGAAGCTTTCTTT. It translates to CASSVVDLPEAFF.

The rearrangement joins TRBV7-9 to TRBJ1-2; 7 positions agree with TRBD1. The CDR3 has 13 residues. From germline, CDR1 is SEHNR and CDR2 FQNEAQ (reference sequence). With 4 bases clipped from V and 8 bases from J, the junction kept 7 bases outside the gene matches. DNA of the CDR3: TGTGCCAGCAGCTGGGACAGAGCGAAAGGCTACACCTTC. It encodes CASSWDRAKGYTF.